A single sample is the source of the 6 T cell receptor beta chains below, sequenced in a study of T cells in localized non-small cell lung cancer. Libraries were prepared by immunoSEQ multiplex PCR; TCRdb keeps only in-frame clonotypes and omits some of them. The table has about 25,000 clones, more than 85% seen once. The sample here was peripheral blood, taken before any cancer treatment. The receptors were gathered from a woman aged 40 to 75 with stage I lung adenocarcinoma.

This chain joins TRBV28 and TRBJ2-4; tentatively, D is TRBD1 (6 bases). Trimming took 7 bases from V and 4 from J, leaving 17 bases between them. Per germline, CDR1 MDHEN and CDR2 SYDVKM. CDR3 length: 15 amino acids. The CDR3 nucleotides read TGTGCCAGCAATCAAGCGTCCAGGGGAAAAAACATTCAGTACTTC. This translates into CASNQASRGKNIQYF.

The chain uses TRBV5-8 and TRBJ2-2, with 7 bases aligning to TRBD1. Trimming cost V 0 bases and J 7 bases; bases outside gene matches: 12. In germline, CDR1 is SGHTS, CDR2 YDEGEE. This CDR3 is built from 17 residues. The CDR3 sequence: CASSLETGKGLHGELFF. CDR3 sequence (DNA): TGTGCCAGCAGCTTGGAGACAGGGAAAGGTCTTCACGGGGAGCTGTTTTTT.

The V call is TRBV6-5, the J call TRBJ2-1; maybe TRBD2 (7 bases). Germline CDR1 is MNHEY and CDR2 is SVGAGI. The V end lost 7 bases, the J end lost 6 bases, and 13 bases lay between the germline ends. The CDR3 runs to 13 residues. Here the CDR3 DNA reads TGTGCCAGCATGAGGGGGGGGCCCAATGAGCAGTTCTTC. As protein: CASMRGGPNEQFF.

This chain uses TRBV5-1 with TRBJ2-7; D unclear. CDR1 and CDR2 (germline): SGHRS, YFSETQ. CDR3 length: 14 residues. Trimming left V 1 base short and J 0 bases short, with 8 bases between. CDR3 DNA sequence: TGCGCCAGCAGCTTGACAGTTTTCTCCTACGAGCAGTACTTC. Translated: CASSLTVFSYEQYF.

The rearrangement links TRBV27 to TRBJ2-7; either TRBD1 or TRBD2 may fit D (5 bases each). The germline gives CDR1 MNHEY, CDR2 SMNVEV (reference sequence). The CDR3 spans 13 residues. Trimming pared 7 bases from V and 3 bases from J, leaving 13 bases between. This chain's CDR3 is CASKDPGRYEQYF. CDR3 sequence (DNA): TGTGCCAGCAAGGACCCGGGACGCTACGAGCAGTACTTC.

The chain recombines TRBV6-1 with TRBJ1-5; no clear D. CDR1 is MNHNS, CDR2 SASEGT, per germline. This CDR3 contains 16 residues. Trimming cost V 4 bases and J 1 base, with 14 bases left between them. This CDR3 is CASSAHSTWSNQPQHF. CDR3 nucleotides: TGTGCCAGCAGTGCCCACAGCACTTGGAGCAATCAGCCCCAGCATTTT.